This T cell receptor beta chain was found in a study of blood T cell repertoires in COVID-19. Clones were sequenced by immunoSEQ multiplex PCR, and TCRdb holds only the in-frame ones, with some missing. There are approximately 88,000 clones in the sample; about 74% occur only once, and under 55% lies in the top ten. V gave up 0 bases and J gave up 3 bases, with 11 bases separating them. The CDR3 contains 15 residues. Per germline, CDR1 MNHEY and CDR2 SVGAGI. This chain links TRBV6-5 with TRBJ2-5; perhaps TRBD2 as D (5 bases). Sequences were obtained from peripheral blood. This TCR was sampled from a human donor in a cohort sampled during active COVID-19. CDR3 DNA: TGTGCCAGCAGTTACTCGGGAGTAGAGGAAGAGACCCAGTACTTC. This gives the protein CASSYSGVEEETQYF.